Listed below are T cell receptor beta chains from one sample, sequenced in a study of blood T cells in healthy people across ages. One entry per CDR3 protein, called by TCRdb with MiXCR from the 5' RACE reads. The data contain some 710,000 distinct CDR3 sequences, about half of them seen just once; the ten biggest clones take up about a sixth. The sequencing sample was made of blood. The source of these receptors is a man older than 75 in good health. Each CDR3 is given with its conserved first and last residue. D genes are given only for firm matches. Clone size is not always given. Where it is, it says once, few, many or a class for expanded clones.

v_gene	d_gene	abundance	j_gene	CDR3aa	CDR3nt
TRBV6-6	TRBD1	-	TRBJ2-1	CASRDREIWQFF	TGTGCCAGCAGGGACAGGGAAATTTGGCAGTTCTTC
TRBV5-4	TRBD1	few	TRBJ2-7	CASRDRDRGNYEQYF	TGTGCCAGCAGGGACAGGGACAGAGGGAACTACGAGCAGTACTTC
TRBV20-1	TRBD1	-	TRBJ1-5	CSAIPGQGGNQPQHF	TGCAGTGCTATTCCGGGACAGGGAGGCAATCAGCCCCAGCATTTT
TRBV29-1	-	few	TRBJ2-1	CSVAWRAYNEQFF	TGCAGCGTTGCCTGGCGGGCCTACAATGAGCAGTTCTTC
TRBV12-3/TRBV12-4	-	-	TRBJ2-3	CASSLALVGTDTQYF	TGTGCCAGCAGCCTGGCTCTAGTGGGCACGGATACGCAGTATTTT
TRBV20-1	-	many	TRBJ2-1	CSAQRNDGSSYNEQFF	TGCAGTGCTCAGCGTAACGATGGGAGCTCCTACAATGAGCAGTTCTTC
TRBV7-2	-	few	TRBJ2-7	CASSRTDSHEQYF	TGTGCCAGCAGCCGGACAGACTCCCACGAGCAGTACTTC
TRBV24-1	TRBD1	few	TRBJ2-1	CATSDPRTGEAPYNEQFF	TGTGCCACCAGTGACCCCCGGACAGGGGAGGCCCCCTACAATGAGCAGTTCTTC
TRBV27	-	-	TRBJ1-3	CASRKTGFRSAGNTIYF	TGTGCCAGCAGAAAAACAGGGTTTCGATCTGCTGGAAACACCATATATTTT
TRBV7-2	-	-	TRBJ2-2	CASSLKEETGELFF	TGTGCCAGCAGCTTAAAGGAGGAGACCGGGGAGCTGTTTTTT
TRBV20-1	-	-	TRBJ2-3	CSAELPTIRTDTQYF	TGCAGTGCGGAATTACCTACTATTCGCACAGATACGCAGTATTTT
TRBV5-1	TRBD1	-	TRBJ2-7	CACSAAGTGNNEQYF	TGCGCCTGCAGCGCCGCCGGGACAGGCAACAACGAGCAGTACTTC
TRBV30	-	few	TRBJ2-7	CAWSAGSNEQYF	TGTGCCTGGAGTGCGGGTAGCAACGAGCAGTACTTC
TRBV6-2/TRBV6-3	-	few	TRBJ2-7	CASSYFTSSSYEQYF	TGTGCCAGCAGTTACTTCACCTCGAGCTCCTACGAGCAGTACTTC
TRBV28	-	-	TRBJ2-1	CASSYNWEVHEQFF	TGTGCCAGCAGTTATAACTGGGAGGTCCATGAGCAGTTCTTC
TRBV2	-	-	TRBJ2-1	CASTGQLAPYNEQFF	TGTGCCAGCACCGGTCAACTAGCTCCCTACAATGAGCAGTTCTTC
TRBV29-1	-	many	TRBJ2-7	CSGSTDHEQYF	TGCAGCGGCAGCACAGATCACGAGCAGTACTTC
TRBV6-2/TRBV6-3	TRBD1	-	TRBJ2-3	CASSETGGDTQYF	TGTGCCAGCAGCGAGACAGGGGGCGATACGCAGTATTTT
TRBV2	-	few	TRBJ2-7	CASSPPGRAQGEQYF	TGTGCCAGCAGTCCGCCGGGACGGGCCCAGGGAGAGCAGTACTTC
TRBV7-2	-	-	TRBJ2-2	CASSLRSSTGELFF	TGTGCCAGCAGCTTACGATCAAGCACCGGGGAGCTGTTTTTT
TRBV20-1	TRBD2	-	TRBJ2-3	CSARVLGLAGGPADTQYF	TGCAGTGCTAGAGTCCTGGGACTAGCGGGAGGGCCCGCAGATACGCAGTATTTT
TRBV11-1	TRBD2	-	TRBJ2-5	CASSFRGTSQLQETQYF	TGTGCCAGCAGCTTCCGGGGGACTAGCCAACTCCAAGAGACCCAGTACTTC
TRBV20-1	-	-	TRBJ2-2	CSAVRSGGPNTGELFF	TGCAGTGCTGTGCGTAGCGGAGGGCCGAACACCGGGGAGCTGTTTTTT
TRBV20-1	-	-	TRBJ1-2	CSARALGVGYTF	TGCAGTGCTAGGGCTTTAGGTGTTGGCTACACCTTC
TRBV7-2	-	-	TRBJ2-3	CASSLDQRGARDTQYF	TGTGCCAGCAGCTTAGATCAGAGGGGCGCGAGAGATACGCAGTATTTT
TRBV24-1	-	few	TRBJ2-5	CATSDWAPGKETQYF	TGTGCCACCAGTGATTGGGCACCGGGCAAAGAGACCCAGTACTTC
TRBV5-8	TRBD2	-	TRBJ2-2	CASSFPSSGRGTGELFF	TGTGCCAGCAGCTTCCCCTCGAGCGGGAGGGGAACCGGGGAGCTGTTTTTT
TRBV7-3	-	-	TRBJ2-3	CASSPRLEGDTQYF	TGTGCCAGCAGCCCGAGACTAGAGGGAGATACGCAGTATTTT
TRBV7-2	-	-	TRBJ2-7	CASSLASNNEQYF	TGTGCCAGCAGCTTAGCGAGCAACAATGAGCAGTACTTC
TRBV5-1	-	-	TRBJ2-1	CASSLELRNNEQFF	TGCGCCAGCAGCTTGGAATTGAGGAATAATGAGCAGTTCTTC
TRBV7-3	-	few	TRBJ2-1	CASSLNSHYNEQFF	TGTGCCAGCAGCTTAAATTCCCATTACAATGAGCAGTTCTTC
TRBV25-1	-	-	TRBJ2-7	CASSGRDIFYEQYF	TGTGCCAGCAGTGGGAGGGACATCTTCTACGAGCAGTACTTC
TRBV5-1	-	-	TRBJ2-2	CASSLDPNTGELFF	TGCGCCAGCAGCTTGGACCCGAACACCGGGGAGCTGTTTTTT
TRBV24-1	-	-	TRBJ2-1	CATSDFSTSKVDEQFF	TGTGCCACCAGTGATTTCTCTACCTCAAAAGTCGATGAGCAGTTCTTC
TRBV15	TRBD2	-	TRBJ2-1	CATSRGPAGGSYNEQFF	TGTGCCACCAGCAGAGGGCCAGCGGGAGGGTCTTACAATGAGCAGTTCTTC
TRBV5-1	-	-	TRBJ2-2	CASSFRTGNTGELFF	TGCGCCAGCAGCTTTCGGACGGGGAACACCGGGGAGCTGTTTTTT
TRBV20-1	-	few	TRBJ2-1	CSAPAQQDNEQFF	TGCAGTGCTCCGGCTCAACAAGACAATGAGCAGTTCTTC
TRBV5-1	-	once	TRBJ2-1	CTSSFRGSYNEQFF	TGCACCAGCAGCTTCCGGGGATCCTACAATGAGCAGTTCTTC
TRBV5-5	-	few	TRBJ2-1	CASSLGAANEQFF	TGTGCCAGCAGCTTAGGGGCCGCCAATGAGCAGTTCTTC
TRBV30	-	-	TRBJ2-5	CAWSDGKVPETQYF	TGTGCCTGGAGTGATGGGAAGGTTCCAGAGACCCAGTACTTC
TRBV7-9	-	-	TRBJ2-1	CASSTALGYNEQFF	TGTGCCAGCAGCACTGCACTAGGTTACAATGAGCAGTTCTTC
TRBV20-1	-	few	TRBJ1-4	CSARDQQSEKLFF	TGCAGTGCTAGAGATCAACAGAGTGAAAAACTGTTTTTT
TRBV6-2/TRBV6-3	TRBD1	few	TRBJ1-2	CASTLQRLGQGGLGYTF	TGTGCCAGCACCTTACAGAGACTTGGACAGGGCGGTCTTGGCTACACCTTC
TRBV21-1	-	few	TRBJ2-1	CASSTRVREQFF	TGTGCCAGCAGCACACGGGTAAGGGAGCAGTTCTTC
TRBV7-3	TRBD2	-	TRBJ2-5	CARSPTTSGGETQYF	TGTGCCCGCAGCCCCACGACTAGCGGGGGAGAGACCCAGTACTTC
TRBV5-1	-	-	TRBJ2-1	CASSPLGAGVGEQFF	TGCGCCAGCAGCCCTTTGGGGGCGGGAGTAGGAGAGCAGTTCTTC
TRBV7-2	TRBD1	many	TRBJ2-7	CASSLGDRGGEQYF	TGTGCCAGCAGCTTAGGGGACAGGGGTGGCGAGCAGTACTTC
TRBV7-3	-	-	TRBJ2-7	CASSSSESSYGQYF	TGTGCCAGCAGCTCCAGCGAAAGCTCCTACGGGCAGTACTTC
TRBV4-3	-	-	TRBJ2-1	CASSQERASRDEQFF	TGCGCCAGCAGCCAAGAAAGGGCCTCGCGGGACGAGCAGTTCTTC